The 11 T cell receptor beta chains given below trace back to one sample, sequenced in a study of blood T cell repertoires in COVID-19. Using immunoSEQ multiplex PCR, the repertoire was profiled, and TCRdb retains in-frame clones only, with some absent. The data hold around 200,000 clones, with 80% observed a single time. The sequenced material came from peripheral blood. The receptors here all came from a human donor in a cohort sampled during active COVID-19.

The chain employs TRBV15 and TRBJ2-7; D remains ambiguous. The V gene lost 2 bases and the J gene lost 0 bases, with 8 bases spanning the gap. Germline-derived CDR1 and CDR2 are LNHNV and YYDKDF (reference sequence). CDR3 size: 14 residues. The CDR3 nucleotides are TGTGCCACCAGCAGACCGGTGAGCTCCTACGAGCAGTACTTC. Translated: CATSRPVSSYEQYF.

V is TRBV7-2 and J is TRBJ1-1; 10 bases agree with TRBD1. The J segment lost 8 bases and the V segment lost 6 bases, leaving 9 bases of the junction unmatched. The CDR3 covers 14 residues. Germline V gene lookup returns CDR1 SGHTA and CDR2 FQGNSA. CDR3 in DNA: TGTGCCAGCAGTACAACCGGGACAGGGGAAGAAGCTTTCTTT. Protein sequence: CASSTTGTGEEAFF.

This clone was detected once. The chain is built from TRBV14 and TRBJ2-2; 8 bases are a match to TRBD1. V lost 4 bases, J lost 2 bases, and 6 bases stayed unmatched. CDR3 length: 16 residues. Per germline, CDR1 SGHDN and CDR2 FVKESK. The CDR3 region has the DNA TGTGCCAGCAGCCGATGGACAGGGATAAACACCGGGGAGCTGTTTTTT. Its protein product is CASSRWTGINTGELFF.

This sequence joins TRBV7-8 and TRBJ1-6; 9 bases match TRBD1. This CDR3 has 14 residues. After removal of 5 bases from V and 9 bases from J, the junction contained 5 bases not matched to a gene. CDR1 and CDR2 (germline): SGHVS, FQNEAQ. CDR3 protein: CASSNTGGGSPLHF. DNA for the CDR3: TGTGCCAGCAGCAACACAGGGGGCGGTTCACCCCTCCACTTT.

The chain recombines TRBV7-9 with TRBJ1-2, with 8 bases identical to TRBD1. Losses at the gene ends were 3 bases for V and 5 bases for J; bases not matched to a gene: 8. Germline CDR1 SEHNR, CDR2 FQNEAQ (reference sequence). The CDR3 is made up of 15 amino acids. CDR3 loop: CASSFRTGIWYGYTF. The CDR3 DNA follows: TGTGCCAGCAGCTTCCGGACAGGGATATGGTATGGCTACACCTTC.

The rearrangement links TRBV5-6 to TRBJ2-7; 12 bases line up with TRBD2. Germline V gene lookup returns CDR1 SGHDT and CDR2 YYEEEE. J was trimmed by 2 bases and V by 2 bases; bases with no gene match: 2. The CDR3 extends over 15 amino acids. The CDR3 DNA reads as TGTGCCAGCAGCTTAACTAGCGGGAGGACCTACGAGCAGTACTTC. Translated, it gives CASSLTSGRTYEQYF. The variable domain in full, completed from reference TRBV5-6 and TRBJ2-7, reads DAGVTQSPTHLIKTRGQQVTLRCSPKSGHDTVSWYQQALGQGPQFIFQYYEEEERQRGNFPDRFSGHQFPNYSSELNVNALLLGDSALYLCASSLTSGRTYEQYFGPGTRLTVT.

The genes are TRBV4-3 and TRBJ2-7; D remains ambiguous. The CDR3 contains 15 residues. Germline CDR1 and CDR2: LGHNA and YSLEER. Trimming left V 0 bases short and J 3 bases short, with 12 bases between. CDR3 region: CASSQEQVVHYEQYF. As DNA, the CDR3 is TGCGCCAGCAGCCAAGAGCAGGTCGTCCACTACGAGCAGTACTTC.

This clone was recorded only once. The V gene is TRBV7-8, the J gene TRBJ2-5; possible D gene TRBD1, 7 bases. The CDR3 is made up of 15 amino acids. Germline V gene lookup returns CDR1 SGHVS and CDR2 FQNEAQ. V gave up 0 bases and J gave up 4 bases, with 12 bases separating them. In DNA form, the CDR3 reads TGTGCCAGCAGCTTAGCAAGGGGGCGGGGAGAGACCCAGTACTTC. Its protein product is CASSLARGRGETQYF.

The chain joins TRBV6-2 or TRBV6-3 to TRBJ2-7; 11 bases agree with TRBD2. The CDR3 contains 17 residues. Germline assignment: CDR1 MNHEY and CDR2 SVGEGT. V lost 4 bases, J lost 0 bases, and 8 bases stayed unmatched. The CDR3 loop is CASSSLGLAGRSYEQYF. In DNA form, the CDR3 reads TGTGCCAGCAGTTCTTTAGGACTAGCGGGCCGCTCCTACGAGCAGTACTTC.

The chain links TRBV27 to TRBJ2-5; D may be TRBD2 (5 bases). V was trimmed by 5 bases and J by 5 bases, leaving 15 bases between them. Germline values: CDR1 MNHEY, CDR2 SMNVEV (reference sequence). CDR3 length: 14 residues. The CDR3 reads CASSPILAMETQYF. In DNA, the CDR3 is TGTGCCAGCAGTCCTATTCTAGCAATGGAGACCCAGTACTTC.

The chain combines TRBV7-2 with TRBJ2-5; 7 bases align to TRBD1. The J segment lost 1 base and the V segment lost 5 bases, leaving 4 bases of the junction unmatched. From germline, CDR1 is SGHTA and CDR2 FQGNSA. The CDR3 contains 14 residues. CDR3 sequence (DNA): TGTGCCAGCAGCAGGGGACAGCTCCAAGAGACCCAGTACTTC. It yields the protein CASSRGQLQETQYF.